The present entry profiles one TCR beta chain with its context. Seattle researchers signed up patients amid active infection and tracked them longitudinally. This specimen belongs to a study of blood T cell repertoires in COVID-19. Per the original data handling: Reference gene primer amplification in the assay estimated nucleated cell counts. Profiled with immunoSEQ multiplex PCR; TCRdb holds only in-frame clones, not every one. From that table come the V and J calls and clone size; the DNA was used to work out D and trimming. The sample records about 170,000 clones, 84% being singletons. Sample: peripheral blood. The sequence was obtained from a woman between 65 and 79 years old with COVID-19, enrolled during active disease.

The CDR3 is CASRGQDNSPLHF. Written as DNA, the CDR3 is TGTGCCAGCAGAGGACAGGATAATTCACCCCTCCACTTT. This chain links TRBV5-6 with TRBJ1-6, with 7 positions matching TRBD1. The CDR3 is 13 residues long. With V trimmed by 5 bases and J by 5 bases, 1 base remained unmatched. The germline V gene encodes CDR1 SGHDT and CDR2 YYEEEE.